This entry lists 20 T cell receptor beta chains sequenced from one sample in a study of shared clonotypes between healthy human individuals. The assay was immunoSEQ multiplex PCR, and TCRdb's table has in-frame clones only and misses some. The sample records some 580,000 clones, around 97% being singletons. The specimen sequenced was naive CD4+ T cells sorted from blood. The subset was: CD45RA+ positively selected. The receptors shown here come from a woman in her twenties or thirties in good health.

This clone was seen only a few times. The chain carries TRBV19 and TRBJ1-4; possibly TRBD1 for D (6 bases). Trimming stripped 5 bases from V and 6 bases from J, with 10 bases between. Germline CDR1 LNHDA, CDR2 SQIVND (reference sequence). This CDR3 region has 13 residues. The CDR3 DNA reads TGTGCCAGTAGTCACAGGGTGGATGAAAAACTGTTTTTT. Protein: CASSHRVDEKLFF.

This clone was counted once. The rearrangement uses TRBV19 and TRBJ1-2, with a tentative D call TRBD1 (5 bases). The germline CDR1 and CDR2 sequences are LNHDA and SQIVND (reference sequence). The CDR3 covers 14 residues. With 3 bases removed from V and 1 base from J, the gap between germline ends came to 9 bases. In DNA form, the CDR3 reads TGTGCCAGTAGTATGGACACTTTTAACTATGGCTACACCTTC. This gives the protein CASSMDTFNYGYTF.

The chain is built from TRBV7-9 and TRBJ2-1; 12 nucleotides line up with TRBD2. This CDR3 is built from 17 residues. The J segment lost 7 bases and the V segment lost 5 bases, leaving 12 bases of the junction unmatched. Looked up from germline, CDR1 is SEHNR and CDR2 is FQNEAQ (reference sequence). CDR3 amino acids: CASSPSPGLAGRNEQFF. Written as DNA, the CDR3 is TGTGCCAGCAGCCCTAGTCCGGGACTAGCGGGTCGGAATGAGCAGTTCTTC.

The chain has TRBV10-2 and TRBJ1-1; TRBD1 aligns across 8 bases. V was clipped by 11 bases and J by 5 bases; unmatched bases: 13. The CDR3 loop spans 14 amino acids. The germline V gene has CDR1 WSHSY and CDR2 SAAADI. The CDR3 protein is CAAQGQGAGTEAFF. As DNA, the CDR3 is TGCGCCGCCCAGGGGCAGGGGGCTGGGACTGAAGCTTTCTTT.

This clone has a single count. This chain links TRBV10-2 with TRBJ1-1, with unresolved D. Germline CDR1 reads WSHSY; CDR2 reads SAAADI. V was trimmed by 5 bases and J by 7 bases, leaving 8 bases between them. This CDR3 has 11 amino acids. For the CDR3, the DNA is TGCGCCAGCAGTAGGGTTGGTGAAGCTTTCTTT. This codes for CASSRVGEAFF.

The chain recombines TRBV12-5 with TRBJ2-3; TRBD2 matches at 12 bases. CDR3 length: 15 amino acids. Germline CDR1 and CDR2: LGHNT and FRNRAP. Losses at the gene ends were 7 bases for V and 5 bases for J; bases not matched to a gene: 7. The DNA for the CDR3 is TGTGCTAGTGCCCTGAGACTAGCGGGAGAAGATACGCAGTATTTT. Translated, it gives CASALRLAGEDTQYF.

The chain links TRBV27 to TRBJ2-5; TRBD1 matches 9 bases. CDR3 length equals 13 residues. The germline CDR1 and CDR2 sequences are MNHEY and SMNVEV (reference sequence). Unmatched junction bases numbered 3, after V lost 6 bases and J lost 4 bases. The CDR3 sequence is CASRTTGGETQYF. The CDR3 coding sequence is TGTGCCAGCAGGACGACAGGGGGAGAGACCCAGTACTTC.

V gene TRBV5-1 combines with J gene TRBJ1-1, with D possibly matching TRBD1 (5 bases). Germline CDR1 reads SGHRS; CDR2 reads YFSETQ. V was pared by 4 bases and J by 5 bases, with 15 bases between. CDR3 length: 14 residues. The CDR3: CASSPSPTATEAFF. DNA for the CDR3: TGCGCCAGCAGCCCGAGCCCGACAGCGACTGAAGCTTTCTTT.

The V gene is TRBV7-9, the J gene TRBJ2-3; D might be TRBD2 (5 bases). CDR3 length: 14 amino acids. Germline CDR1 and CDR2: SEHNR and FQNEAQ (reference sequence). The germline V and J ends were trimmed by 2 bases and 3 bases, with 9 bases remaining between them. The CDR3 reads CASSLLEGTDTQYF. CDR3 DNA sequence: TGTGCCAGCAGCTTACTTGAGGGTACAGATACGCAGTATTTT.

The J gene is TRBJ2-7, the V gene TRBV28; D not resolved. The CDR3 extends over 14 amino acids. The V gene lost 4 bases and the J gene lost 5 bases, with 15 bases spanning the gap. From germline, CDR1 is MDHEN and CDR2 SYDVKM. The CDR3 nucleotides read TGTGCCAGCAGTTCGGCAGGACCCCTTCACGAGCAGTACTTC. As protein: CASSSAGPLHEQYF.

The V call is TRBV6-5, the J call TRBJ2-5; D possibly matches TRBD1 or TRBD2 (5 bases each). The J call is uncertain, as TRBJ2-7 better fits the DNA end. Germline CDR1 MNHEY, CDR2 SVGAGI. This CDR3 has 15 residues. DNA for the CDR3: TGTGCCAGCAGCCACCGGGACCGTAGCTCCTACGAGCAGTACTTC. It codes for CASSHRDRSSYEQYF.

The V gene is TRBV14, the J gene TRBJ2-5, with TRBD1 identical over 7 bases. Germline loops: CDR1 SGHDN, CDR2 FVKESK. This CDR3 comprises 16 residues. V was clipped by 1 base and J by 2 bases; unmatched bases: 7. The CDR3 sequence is CASSQGGTALQETQYF. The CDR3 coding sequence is TGTGCCAGCAGCCAAGGGGGGACAGCTCTACAAGAGACCCAGTACTTC.

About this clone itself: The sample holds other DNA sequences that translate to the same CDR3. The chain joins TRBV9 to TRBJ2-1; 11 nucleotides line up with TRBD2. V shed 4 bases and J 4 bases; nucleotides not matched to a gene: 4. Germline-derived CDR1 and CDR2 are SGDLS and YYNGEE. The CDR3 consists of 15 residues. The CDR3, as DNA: TGTGCCAGCAGCCCGACTAGCGGGACATACAATGAGCAGTTCTTC. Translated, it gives CASSPTSGTYNEQFF.

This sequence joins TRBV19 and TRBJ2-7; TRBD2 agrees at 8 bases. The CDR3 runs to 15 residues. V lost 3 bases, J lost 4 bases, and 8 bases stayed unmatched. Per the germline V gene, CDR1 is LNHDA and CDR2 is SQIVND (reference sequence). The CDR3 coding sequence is TGTGCCAGTAGTATGGGAGCGGGAGCAGGATACGAGCAGTACTTC. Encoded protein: CASSMGAGAGYEQYF.

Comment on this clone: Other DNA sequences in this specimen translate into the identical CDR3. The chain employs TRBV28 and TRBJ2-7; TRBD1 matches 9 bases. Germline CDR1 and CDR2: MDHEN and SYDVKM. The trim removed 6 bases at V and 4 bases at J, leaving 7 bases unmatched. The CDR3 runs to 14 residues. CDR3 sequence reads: CASSLGTGLYEQYF. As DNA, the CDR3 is TGTGCCAGCAGCCTCGGGACAGGGTTATACGAGCAGTACTTC.

The CDR3 here is CASSEAGEAFF. CDR3 nucleotide sequence: TGCGCCAGCAGCGAGGCAGGAGAAGCTTTCTTT. The chain carries TRBV5-1 and TRBJ1-1; D remains unclear. CDR3 length: 11 residues. Germline CDR1 and CDR2: SGHRS and YFSETQ. V gave up 4 bases and J gave up 8 bases, with 9 bases separating them.

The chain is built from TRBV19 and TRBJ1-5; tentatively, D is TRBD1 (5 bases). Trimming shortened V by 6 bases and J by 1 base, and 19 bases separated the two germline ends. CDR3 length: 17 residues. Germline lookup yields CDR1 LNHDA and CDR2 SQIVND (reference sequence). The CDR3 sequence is CASSKEASGTSNQPQHF. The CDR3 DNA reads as TGTGCCAGTAGCAAAGAAGCCTCCGGGACCAGCAATCAGCCCCAGCATTTT.

The CDR3 here is CASSLGRGFTEQFF. The CDR3 DNA follows: TGCGCCAGCAGCTTGGGCAGGGGTTTTACTGAGCAGTTCTTC. The chain uses TRBV5-1 and TRBJ2-1; D is perhaps TRBD1 (6 bases). Trimming cost V 0 bases and J 9 bases, with 13 bases left between them. This CDR3 has 14 residues. The germline CDR1 and CDR2 sequences are SGHRS and YFSETQ.

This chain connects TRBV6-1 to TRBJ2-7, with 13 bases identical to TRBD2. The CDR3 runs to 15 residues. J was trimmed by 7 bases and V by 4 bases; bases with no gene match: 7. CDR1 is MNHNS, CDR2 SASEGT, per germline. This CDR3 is CASSGGTSGIREQYF. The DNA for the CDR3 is TGTGCCAGCAGTGGGGGGACTAGCGGGATTAGAGAGCAGTACTTC.

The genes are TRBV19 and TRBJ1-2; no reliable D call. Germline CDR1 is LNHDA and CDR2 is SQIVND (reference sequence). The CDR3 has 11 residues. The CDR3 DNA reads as TGTGCAAGCGGACGGGTTAGCGGCTACACCTTC. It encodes CASGRVSGYTF. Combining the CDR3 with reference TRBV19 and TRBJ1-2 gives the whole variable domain DGGITQSPKYLFRKEGQNVTLSCEQNLNHDAMYWYRQDPGQGLRLIYYSQIVNDFQKGDIAEGYSVSREKKESFPLTVTSAQKNPTAFYLCASGRVSGYTFGSGTRLTVV.